This T cell receptor (beta chain) is from a study of cytomegalovirus exposure and HLA in healthy donors. The CDR3 runs to 17 residues. V dropped 1 base and J dropped 7 bases, with 24 bases sitting between them. Germline V gene lookup returns CDR1 SGHDT and CDR2 YYEEEE. With respect to this clone: What it binds is unknown.

Study-level points and caveats: Some TCR beta chains (164 of them) were listed as cytomegalovirus-associated.

Donors were nominally healthy when sampled, though unrecorded immune exposures were likely. PCR primers comprised 60 Vbeta and 13 Jbeta primers. The table came from immunoSEQ multiplex PCR; TCRdb's copy has only in-frame clones and leaves some out. Of roughly 80,000 clones listed, more than 65% were seen once; the top ten hold more than 15%. The sequence was collected from a woman in her thirties or forties in good health and CMV-seropositive. The chain recombines TRBV5-6 with TRBJ2-7; D may be TRBD2 (5 bases). Sequences were obtained from PBMCs. The CDR3 nucleotides are TGTGCCAGCAGCTTGAATCCGGGGTGGGGTTACTCGGGGGAGCAGTACTTC. This gives the protein CASSLNPGWGYSGEQYF. Filled out from reference TRBV5-6 and TRBJ2-7, the complete variable domain reads DAGVTQSPTHLIKTRGQQVTLRCSPKSGHDTVSWYQQALGQGPQFIFQYYEEEERQRGNFPDRFSGHQFPNYSSELNVNALLLGDSALYLCASSLNPGWGYSGEQYFGPGTRLTVT.